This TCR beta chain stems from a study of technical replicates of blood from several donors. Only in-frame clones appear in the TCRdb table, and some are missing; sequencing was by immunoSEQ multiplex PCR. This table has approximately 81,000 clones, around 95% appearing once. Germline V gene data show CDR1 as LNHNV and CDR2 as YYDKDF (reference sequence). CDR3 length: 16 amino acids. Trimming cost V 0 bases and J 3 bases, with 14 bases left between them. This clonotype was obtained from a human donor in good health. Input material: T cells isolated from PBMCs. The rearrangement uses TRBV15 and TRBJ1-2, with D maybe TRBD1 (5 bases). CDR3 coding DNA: TGTGCCACCAGCAGAGATAGGGGCGATACGTACTATGGCTACACCTTC. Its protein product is CATSRDRGDTYYGYTF.